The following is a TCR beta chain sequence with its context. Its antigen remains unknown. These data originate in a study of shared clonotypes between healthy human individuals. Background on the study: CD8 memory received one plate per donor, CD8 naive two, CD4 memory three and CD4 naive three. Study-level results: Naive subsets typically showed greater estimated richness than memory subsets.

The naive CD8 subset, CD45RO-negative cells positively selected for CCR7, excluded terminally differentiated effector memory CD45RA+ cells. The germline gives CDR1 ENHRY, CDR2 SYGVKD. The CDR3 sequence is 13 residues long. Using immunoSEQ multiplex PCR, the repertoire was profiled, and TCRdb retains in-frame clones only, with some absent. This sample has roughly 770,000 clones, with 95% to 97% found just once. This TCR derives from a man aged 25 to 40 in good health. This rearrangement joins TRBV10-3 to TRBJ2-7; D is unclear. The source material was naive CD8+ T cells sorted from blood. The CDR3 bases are TGTCTCAACGGCGGCGTAACCTCCTACGAGCAGTACTTC. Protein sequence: CLNGGVTSYEQYF.